One and the same sample provided the 6 T cell receptor beta chains below, sequenced in a study of PD-1 blockade in classical Hodgkin lymphoma. Here immunoSEQ multiplex PCR was the method, and the copy in TCRdb shows in-frame clones only, minus some. The sample shows 25,000 to 35,000 clones, around 80% of them seen only once. Noted time point: cycle 4 day 1 (C4D1), after 5 to 7 weeks of nivolumab. Every patient had relapsed following autologous stem cell transplantation, and cohorts differed in brentuximab vedotin exposure. Purification of CD4+ T cells from thawed PBMCs was performed via magnetic negative selection. The source was CD4+ T cells from blood, collected before the fourth cycle of nivolumab. Every receptor here comes from a human donor with classical Hodgkin lymphoma.

J is TRBJ1-4 and V is TRBV7-9; a weak D match, TRBD1 (6 bases). The ends were cut back, 0 bases at V and 7 bases at J, with 15 bases in the middle. CDR1 and CDR2 (germline): SEHNR, FQNEAQ (reference sequence). There are 16 residues in the CDR3. In DNA form, the CDR3 reads TGTGCCAGCAGCTTAGCTGTGGGACAAAAGGGTGAAAAACTGTTTTTT. Residues: CASSLAVGQKGEKLFF.

The chain is built from TRBV19 and TRBJ2-3; 11 bases match TRBD1. The CDR3 sequence is 18 residues long. Trimming cost V 5 bases and J 3 bases; bases outside gene matches: 13. Germline lookup yields CDR1 LNHDA and CDR2 SQIVND (reference sequence). CDR3 loop: CASSSPRGQGGQTDTQYF. In DNA, the CDR3 is TGTGCCAGTAGTTCCCCACGGGGACAGGGGGGTCAGACAGATACGCAGTATTTT.

This clone showed up just a few times. The rearrangement links TRBV18 to TRBJ1-5; no definite D call. Trimming stripped 3 bases from V and 5 bases from J, with 17 bases between. This CDR3 region has 16 residues. Germline lookup yields CDR1 KGHSH and CDR2 LQKENI. The CDR3 loop reads CASSPRPGAEDQPQHF. In DNA, the CDR3 is TGTGCCAGCTCACCGCGACCGGGTGCCGAGGATCAGCCCCAGCATTTT.

The V gene is TRBV2, the J gene TRBJ2-2, with 9 bases matching TRBD1. The CDR3 contains 17 residues. The germline CDR1 and CDR2 sequences are SNHLY and FYNNEI. J was trimmed by 5 bases and V by 2 bases; bases with no gene match: 9. The CDR3 nucleotides are TGTGCCAGCAGTGAAATAAGACAGGGGGTTGGGACCGGGGAGCTGTTTTTT. Its translation is CASSEIRQGVGTGELFF.

The chain combines TRBV27 with TRBJ2-3; D is uncertain. The CDR3 is made up of 13 amino acids. Trimming stripped 5 bases from V and 0 bases from J, with 6 bases between. CDR1 and CDR2 (germline): MNHEY, SMNVEV (reference sequence). CDR3 nucleotides: TGTGCCAGCAGTGGAGCTAGCACAGATACGCAGTATTTT. Protein product: CASSGASTDTQYF.

The chain links TRBV7-9 to TRBJ1-3; 7 bases line up with TRBD1. The CDR3 contains 15 residues. Trimming at V came to 4 bases and at J to 0 bases, leaving 3 bases not matched to a gene. Germline lookup yields CDR1 SEHNR and CDR2 FQNEAQ (reference sequence). CDR3 sequence: CASSYGTDSGNTIYF. CDR3 bases: TGTGCCAGCAGCTACGGGACAGACTCTGGAAACACCATATATTTT.